These T cell receptor beta chains were read from a single sample in a study of shared clonotypes between healthy human individuals. TCRdb keeps only in-frame clones here, not all; method: immunoSEQ multiplex PCR. The data show around 620,000 clones, 85% to 95% seen once. Sequencing input: naive CD8+ T cells sorted from blood. Receptors were obtained from a woman aged 30 to 39 in good health. CDR3s include the opening cysteine and the closing phenylalanine or tryptophan. D genes are given only for firm matches. Where a row states a size, it is once, few, many or the class of an expanded clone; other rows omit it.

d_call: TRBD1; j_call: TRBJ1-1; v_call: TRBV27; clone_size: -; cdr3_nt: TGTGCCAGCAGACCAGGGGGAGGGAACACTGAAGCTTTCTTT; cdr3_aa: CASRPGGGNTEAFF
d_call: -; j_call: TRBJ1-1; v_call: TRBV13; clone_size: once; cdr3_nt: TGTGCCAGCAGCTTAGCCCAGGGGTTCCCCGAGATCACTGAAGCTTTCTTT; cdr3_aa: CASSLAQGFPEITEAFF
d_call: TRBD2; j_call: TRBJ2-7; v_call: TRBV2; clone_size: once; cdr3_nt: TGTGCCAGCAGGGTAGCGGGGTGGGATTACGAGCAGTACTTC; cdr3_aa: CASRVAGWDYEQYF
d_call: -; j_call: TRBJ2-7; v_call: TRBV28; clone_size: -; cdr3_nt: TGTGCCAGCAGTTTCTTGGGGAACTACGAGCAGTACTTC; cdr3_aa: CASSFLGNYEQYF
d_call: -; j_call: TRBJ1-1; v_call: TRBV28; clone_size: -; cdr3_nt: TGTGCCAGCAGTTTAGGTGCAGACAGATCCCTTGAAGCTTTCTTT; cdr3_aa: CASSLGADRSLEAFF
d_call: -; j_call: TRBJ1-4; v_call: TRBV2; clone_size: -; cdr3_nt: TGTGCCAGCAGTGATGTAGGTGAAAAACTGTTTTTT; cdr3_aa: CASSDVGEKLFF
d_call: -; j_call: TRBJ2-2; v_call: TRBV5-8; clone_size: -; cdr3_nt: TGTGCCAGCCATAGTTATGGCACCGGGGAGCTGTTTTTT; cdr3_aa: CASHSYGTGELFF
d_call: TRBD2; j_call: TRBJ2-3; v_call: TRBV27; clone_size: -; cdr3_nt: TGTGCCAGCAGGAAACTAGCGGCCCCAGATACGCAGTATTTT; cdr3_aa: CASRKLAAPDTQYF
d_call: -; j_call: TRBJ2-7; v_call: TRBV27; clone_size: -; cdr3_nt: TGTGCCAGCAGTCTGTCCGGGACCGCCGACTACGAGCAGTACTTC; cdr3_aa: CASSLSGTADYEQYF
d_call: -; j_call: TRBJ1-1; v_call: TRBV11-2; clone_size: -; cdr3_nt: TGTGCCAGCAGCGCAGGGACTGAAGCTTTCTTT; cdr3_aa: CASSAGTEAFF
d_call: -; j_call: TRBJ2-7; v_call: TRBV19; clone_size: -; cdr3_nt: TGTGCCAGTAGTATAGCCTTGGGAGAGTACGAGCAGTACTTC; cdr3_aa: CASSIALGEYEQYF
d_call: TRBD1; j_call: TRBJ2-2; v_call: TRBV9; clone_size: -; cdr3_nt: TGTGCCAGCAGCACAGGGGGCACCGGGGAGCTGTTTTTT; cdr3_aa: CASSTGGTGELFF
d_call: -; j_call: TRBJ1-5; v_call: TRBV11-2; clone_size: -; cdr3_nt: TGTGCCAGCAGCTTGGACATTAGCAATCAGCCCCAGCATTTT; cdr3_aa: CASSLDISNQPQHF
d_call: -; j_call: TRBJ2-3; v_call: TRBV28; clone_size: -; cdr3_nt: TGTGCCAGCAGAACAATCCCTGCGGATACGCAGTATTTT; cdr3_aa: CASRTIPADTQYF
d_call: TRBD2; j_call: TRBJ2-3; v_call: TRBV19; clone_size: -; cdr3_nt: TGTGCCAGTAGTCCCCCTGGTTTAGCGGGAGATAGGGATACGCAGTATTTT; cdr3_aa: CASSPPGLAGDRDTQYF
d_call: -; j_call: TRBJ2-7; v_call: TRBV14; clone_size: -; cdr3_nt: TGTGCCAGCAGCCCCCCCGGTGGGGACGAGCAGTACTTC; cdr3_aa: CASSPPGGDEQYF
d_call: TRBD1; j_call: TRBJ1-1; v_call: TRBV10-1; clone_size: -; cdr3_nt: TGCGCCAGCAGTGTGAACAGGGGCGAAGCTTTCTTT; cdr3_aa: CASSVNRGEAFF
d_call: -; j_call: TRBJ2-3; v_call: TRBV29-1; clone_size: -; cdr3_nt: TGCAGCGTTGAAGGGCCGGCAGGAGCCACAGATACGCAGTATTTT; cdr3_aa: CSVEGPAGATDTQYF
d_call: -; j_call: TRBJ2-7; v_call: TRBV10-3; clone_size: once; cdr3_nt: TGTGCCATCAGTGAGTCAGGGGACGGAACCTACGAGCAGTACTTC; cdr3_aa: CAISESGDGTYEQYF
d_call: TRBD1; j_call: TRBJ2-7; v_call: TRBV11-2; clone_size: -; cdr3_nt: TGTGCCAGCAGCTTATCAGGGGGCACTGTCTCCTACGAGCAGTACTTC; cdr3_aa: CASSLSGGTVSYEQYF
d_call: -; j_call: TRBJ1-3; v_call: TRBV7-9; clone_size: few; cdr3_nt: TGTGCCAGCAGCTTAGATGGAAACACCATATATTTT; cdr3_aa: CASSLDGNTIYF
d_call: -; j_call: TRBJ1-2; v_call: TRBV29-1; clone_size: -; cdr3_nt: TGCAGCGTCGATGGACAGCTTGGCTACACCTTC; cdr3_aa: CSVDGQLGYTF
d_call: -; j_call: TRBJ2-7; v_call: TRBV4-2; clone_size: -; cdr3_nt: TGTGCCAGCAGTGAGGGGGGACTATACGAGCAGTACTTC; cdr3_aa: CASSEGGLYEQYF
d_call: -; j_call: TRBJ1-1; v_call: TRBV2; clone_size: -; cdr3_nt: TGTGCCAGCACCCGTGCAGGGAACACTGAAGCTTTCTTT; cdr3_aa: CASTRAGNTEAFF
d_call: -; j_call: TRBJ1-2; v_call: TRBV30; clone_size: -; cdr3_nt: TGTGCCTGGAGTACGGCTTTCTATGGCTACACCTTC; cdr3_aa: CAWSTAFYGYTF
d_call: -; j_call: TRBJ2-7; v_call: TRBV27; clone_size: -; cdr3_nt: TGTGCCAGCAGTTTGGGGCGCCCCTACGAGCAGTACTTC; cdr3_aa: CASSLGRPYEQYF
d_call: TRBD2; j_call: TRBJ2-1; v_call: TRBV9; clone_size: -; cdr3_nt: TGTGCCAGCAGCGGTGGGACTAGCGGGAGTTGGGAGCAGTTCTTC; cdr3_aa: CASSGGTSGSWEQFF
d_call: -; j_call: TRBJ1-1; v_call: TRBV27; clone_size: -; cdr3_nt: TGTGCCAGCAGTGCAATAACAGGACTGAACACTGAAGCTTTCTTT; cdr3_aa: CASSAITGLNTEAFF
d_call: TRBD2; j_call: TRBJ2-7; v_call: TRBV2; clone_size: -; cdr3_nt: TGTGCCAGCAGTCCTCTACGGGGGAGGGCAGGCGAGCAGTACTTC; cdr3_aa: CASSPLRGRAGEQYF
d_call: TRBD1; j_call: TRBJ1-2; v_call: TRBV27; clone_size: -; cdr3_nt: TGTGCCAGCAGTTACGGGACAGGGGACGGCTACACCTTC; cdr3_aa: CASSYGTGDGYTF
d_call: -; j_call: TRBJ2-7; v_call: TRBV11-2; clone_size: once; cdr3_nt: TGTGCCAGCAGCACAGACAGCTCCTACGAGCAGTACTTC; cdr3_aa: CASSTDSSYEQYF
d_call: -; j_call: TRBJ1-1; v_call: TRBV10-2; clone_size: -; cdr3_nt: TGCGCCAGCAGTGACCCCCTCGGGGGCTTGTTCACTGAAGCTTTCTTT; cdr3_aa: CASSDPLGGLFTEAFF
d_call: TRBD1; j_call: TRBJ2-2; v_call: TRBV28; clone_size: -; cdr3_nt: TGTGCCAGCTTCTCAGGGGGCGGGTACACCGGGGAGCTGTTTTTT; cdr3_aa: CASFSGGGYTGELFF
d_call: TRBD1; j_call: TRBJ2-7; v_call: TRBV27; clone_size: -; cdr3_nt: TGTGCCAGCAGCCGAGACAGGGCCCCCTACGAGCAGTACTTC; cdr3_aa: CASSRDRAPYEQYF
d_call: -; j_call: TRBJ1-2; v_call: TRBV13; clone_size: -; cdr3_nt: TGTGCCAGCAGCTTTCAAGGGTTCTATGGCTACACCTTC; cdr3_aa: CASSFQGFYGYTF
d_call: -; j_call: TRBJ2-7; v_call: TRBV14; clone_size: -; cdr3_nt: TGTGCCAGCAGCCCAAAGATCGGCCTAGTTAGCTCCTACGAGCAGTACTTC; cdr3_aa: CASSPKIGLVSSYEQYF
d_call: TRBD2; j_call: TRBJ2-7; v_call: TRBV4-1; clone_size: -; cdr3_nt: TGCGCCAGCAGCCAAAGGGGACTAGCGGGAGGTGAATTCGACGAGCAGTACTTC; cdr3_aa: CASSQRGLAGGEFDEQYF
d_call: TRBD1; j_call: TRBJ1-4; v_call: TRBV28; clone_size: -; cdr3_nt: TGTGCCAGCAGCTTGACAGGGGGCTCGGTGAAACTGTTTTTT; cdr3_aa: CASSLTGGSVKLFF
d_call: -; j_call: TRBJ1-1; v_call: TRBV28; clone_size: once; cdr3_nt: TGTGCCAGCAGTTTAATAAAGAGGGGCGATGATACTGAAGCTTTCTTT; cdr3_aa: CASSLIKRGDDTEAFF
d_call: -; j_call: TRBJ2-5; v_call: TRBV15; clone_size: -; cdr3_nt: TGTGCCACCAGGAGCCTCAGGTTACCTAGCCCTGAGACCCAGTACTTC; cdr3_aa: CATRSLRLPSPETQYF
d_call: TRBD2; j_call: TRBJ2-7; v_call: TRBV4-1; clone_size: -; cdr3_nt: TGCGCCAGCAGCCACACTAGCGGGAGTGACGAGCAGTACTTC; cdr3_aa: CASSHTSGSDEQYF
d_call: -; j_call: TRBJ2-5; v_call: TRBV19; clone_size: -; cdr3_nt: TGTGCCAGTAGTAGCCGGACGTCCCTAGAGGAGGAGACCCAGTACTTC; cdr3_aa: CASSSRTSLEEETQYF
d_call: -; j_call: TRBJ2-7; v_call: TRBV5-6; clone_size: once; cdr3_nt: TGTGCCAGCAGCTTCGGGGACGGCTACGAGCAGTACTTC; cdr3_aa: CASSFGDGYEQYF
d_call: TRBD2; j_call: TRBJ2-7; v_call: TRBV19; clone_size: -; cdr3_nt: TGTGCCAGTAGTCCCCGCGGGACTAGCGGAACCTACGAGCAGTACTTC; cdr3_aa: CASSPRGTSGTYEQYF
d_call: -; j_call: TRBJ2-3; v_call: TRBV27; clone_size: -; cdr3_nt: TGTGCCAGCAGTCCTTTTACAGAAGATACGCAGTATTTT; cdr3_aa: CASSPFTEDTQYF
d_call: -; j_call: TRBJ2-7; v_call: TRBV20-1; clone_size: -; cdr3_nt: TGCAGTGCTAGCGAGACCTACGAGCAGTACTTC; cdr3_aa: CSASETYEQYF
d_call: -; j_call: TRBJ1-2; v_call: TRBV6-6; clone_size: -; cdr3_nt: TGTGCCACCTCGTTCACCGGGACTCTCTGGGGCTACACCTTC; cdr3_aa: CATSFTGTLWGYTF
d_call: -; j_call: TRBJ2-6; v_call: TRBV4-1; clone_size: -; cdr3_nt: TGCGCCAGCAGTCACCAGATCTCCGGGGCCAACGTCCTGACTTTC; cdr3_aa: CASSHQISGANVLTF
d_call: -; j_call: TRBJ1-1; v_call: TRBV5-4; clone_size: -; cdr3_nt: TGTGCCAGCAGCTTCCAGAACACTGAAGCTTTCTTT; cdr3_aa: CASSFQNTEAFF
d_call: -; j_call: TRBJ1-1; v_call: TRBV27; clone_size: once; cdr3_nt: TGTGCCAGCAGCACACCGTTTCAAGGGCACACTGAAGCTTTCTTT; cdr3_aa: CASSTPFQGHTEAFF
d_call: -; j_call: TRBJ2-1; v_call: TRBV5-4; clone_size: -; cdr3_nt: TGTGCCAGCAGCTTCCGGGACGCCACCGGTAATGAGCAGTTCTTC; cdr3_aa: CASSFRDATGNEQFF
d_call: TRBD2; j_call: TRBJ2-7; v_call: TRBV11-2; clone_size: -; cdr3_nt: TGTGCCAGCAGCCACGGGGCAGGACTAGCGAGCTACGAGCAGTACTTC; cdr3_aa: CASSHGAGLASYEQYF
d_call: -; j_call: TRBJ1-5; v_call: TRBV12-5; clone_size: -; cdr3_nt: TGTGCTAGTGGTTTGGAAGACTACAATCAGCCCCAGCATTTT; cdr3_aa: CASGLEDYNQPQHF
d_call: TRBD1; j_call: TRBJ2-7; v_call: TRBV28; clone_size: -; cdr3_nt: TGTGCCAGCACAACCGGGACAGGGGCCTACGAGCAGTACTTC; cdr3_aa: CASTTGTGAYEQYF